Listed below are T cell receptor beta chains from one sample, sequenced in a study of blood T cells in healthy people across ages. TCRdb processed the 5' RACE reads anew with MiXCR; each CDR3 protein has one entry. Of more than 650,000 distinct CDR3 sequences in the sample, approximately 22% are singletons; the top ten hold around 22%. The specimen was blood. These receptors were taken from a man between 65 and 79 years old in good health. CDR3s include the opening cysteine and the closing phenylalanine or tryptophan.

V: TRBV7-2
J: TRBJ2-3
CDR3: CASSLRTSVTGYTQYF

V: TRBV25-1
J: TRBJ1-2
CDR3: CASSESGRVGGYTF

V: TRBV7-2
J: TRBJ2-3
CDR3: CASSLSGTYTDTQYF

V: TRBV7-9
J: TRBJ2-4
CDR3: CASSSWGAGVANIQYF

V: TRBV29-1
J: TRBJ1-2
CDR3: CSAEQEAINYDYTF

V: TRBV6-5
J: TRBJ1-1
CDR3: CASSYFVNTEAFF

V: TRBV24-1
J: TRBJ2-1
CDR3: CATSDWGHRNEQFF

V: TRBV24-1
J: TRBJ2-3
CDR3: CATSEHLAGGPKDTQYF

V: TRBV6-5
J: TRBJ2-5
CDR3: CASSSHPGQGQETQYF

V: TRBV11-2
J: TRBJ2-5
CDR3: CACGSGVSLGEETQYF

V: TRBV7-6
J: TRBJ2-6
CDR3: CASSPTVSAGANVLTF

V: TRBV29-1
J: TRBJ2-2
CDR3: CSGHARATGELFF

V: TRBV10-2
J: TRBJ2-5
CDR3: CASSPGLGSQETQYF

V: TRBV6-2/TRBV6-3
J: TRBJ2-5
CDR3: CASASPGTGQTQYF

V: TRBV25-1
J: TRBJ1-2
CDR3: CASSQRRAADSGGYTF

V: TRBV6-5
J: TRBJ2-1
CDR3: CASSRGRSSEQFF

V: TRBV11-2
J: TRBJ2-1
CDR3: CASSLVLALSYNEQFF

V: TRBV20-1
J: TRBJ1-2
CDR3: CSARGQGYGGYTF

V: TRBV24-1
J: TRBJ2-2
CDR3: CATSDPRGNTGELFF

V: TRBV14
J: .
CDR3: CASSQGQALRPQFF

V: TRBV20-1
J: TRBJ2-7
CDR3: CSAEWTEAYEQYF

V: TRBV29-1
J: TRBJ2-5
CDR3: CSVVKDRGEHQYF

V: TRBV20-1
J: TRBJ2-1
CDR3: CSASTNRASSYNEQFF

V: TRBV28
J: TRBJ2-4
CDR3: CASTHGTGENIQYF

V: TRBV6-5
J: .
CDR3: CASSNGRGTYEQYF

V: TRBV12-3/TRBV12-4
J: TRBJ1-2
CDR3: CASSRPGQGGGYTF

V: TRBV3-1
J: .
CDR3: CASSQALQGASGNEQFF

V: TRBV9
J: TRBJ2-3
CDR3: CASSRAVANAADTQYF

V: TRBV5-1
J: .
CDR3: CATRGFSYEQYF

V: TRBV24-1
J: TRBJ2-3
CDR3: CATSERTGRVTDTQYF

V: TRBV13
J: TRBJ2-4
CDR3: CASSLRTEAKNIQYF

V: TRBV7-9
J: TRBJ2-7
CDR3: CASSFSPGQGALEQYF

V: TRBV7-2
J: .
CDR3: CASSLVAGGVGEQFF

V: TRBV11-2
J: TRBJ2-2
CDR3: CATSRQSPTGELFF

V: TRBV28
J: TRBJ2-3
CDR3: CASSLGGVTDTQYF